The rows below give T cell receptor beta chains drawn from one sample of a study of OX40 agonist ivuxolimab in advanced cancers. Repertoires were generated with immunoSEQ multiplex PCR, while TCRdb's copy carries only in-frame clones and drops some. The data contain nearly 65,000 clones, 91% of them singletons. The source was CD4+ or CD8+ T cells sorted from blood, collected in a trial of the OX40 agonist ivuxolimab. All receptors derive from an adult with an advanced solid tumor such as melanoma, head and neck, liver or kidney cancer. Both conserved end residues are part of each CDR3. A D gene is named only where the DNA matches it firmly. Only some rows state a clone size, as once, few, many or a class for expanded clones.

>TRBJ1-4|-|-|TRBV7-3
TGTGCCAGCAGCTCCCTAACCAGGGGCCCAATGCCAACTAATGAAAAACTGTTTTTT
CASSSLTRGPMPTNEKLFF
>TRBJ1-1|few|-|TRBV5-1
TGCGCCAGCAGCTCCCTCATGAACACTGAAGCTTTCTTT
CASSSLMNTEAFF
>TRBJ1-3|-|-|TRBV28
TGTGCCAGCAGTTCAGTCCAATACTCTGGAAACACCATATATTTT
CASSSVQYSGNTIYF
>TRBJ2-2|once|-|TRBV28
TGTGCCAGCAGTTTATCAGGGGTAGGCGGGGAGCTGTTTTTT
CASSLSGVGGELFF
>TRBJ2-7|once|-|TRBV5-1
TGCGCCAGCAGCTGGCGGGGTAACACCTACGAGCAGTACTTC
CASSWRGNTYEQYF
>TRBJ2-1|-|-|TRBV6-5
TGTGCCAGCAGTCAGGAACCCAAGGGGAATGAGCAGTTCTTC
CASSQEPKGNEQFF
>TRBJ2-5|-|TRBD1|TRBV30
TGTGCCTGGAGTGGGGAAACAGGGGGTTGGGAGACCCAGTACTTC
CAWSGETGGWETQYF
>TRBJ1-5|-|-|TRBV19
TGTGCCAGTAGTAATCTCTTAACCGGCAATCAGCCCCAGCATTTT
CASSNLLTGNQPQHF
>TRBJ1-6|-|-|TRBV7-9
TGTGCCAGCAGCCTGACCGAGAACGGGAATTCACCCCTCCACTTT
CASSLTENGNSPLHF
>TRBJ1-3|-|-|TRBV7-9
TGTGCCAGCAGCTTACTAGGGACCTCTGGAAACACCATATATTTT
CASSLLGTSGNTIYF
>TRBJ2-2|once|-|TRBV5-4
TGTGCCAGCAGCTTCGGGAGCCTCGCCACCGGGGAGCTGTTTTTT
CASSFGSLATGELFF
>TRBJ2-2|-|TRBD2|TRBV7-9
TGTGCCAGCAGCCCACCCACCATAGCGGGAGCCGGGGAGCTGTTTTTT
CASSPPTIAGAGELFF
>TRBJ1-1|few|-|TRBV9
TGTGCCAGCAGCGTAGGGGGCGGCTCCGAAGCTTTCTTT
CASSVGGGSEAFF
>TRBJ1-3|-|-|TRBV6-4
TGTGCCAGCAGTGACTCCGTCCTCTCTGGAAACACCATATATTTT
CASSDSVLSGNTIYF
>TRBJ1-2|-|TRBD1|TRBV2
TGTGCCATCGAGAGTAGACAGGGTGGCTATGGCTACACCTTC
CAIESRQGGYGYTF
>TRBJ2-7|-|-|TRBV7-6
TGTGCCAGCAGCCCCTCAGGGGGGTGGGAGGGCCCCGAGCAGTACTTC
CASSPSGGWEGPEQYF
>TRBJ2-5|-|TRBD2|TRBV7-9
TGTGCCAGCAGCCCTCCTACGGGGGGTCAAGAGACCCAGTACTTC
CASSPPTGGQETQYF
>TRBJ2-7|-|-|TRBV18
TGTGCCAGCTCACCACCGGTAGCGGAAGGAGGAGAGCAGTACTTC
CASSPPVAEGGEQYF
>TRBJ2-7|medium-sized|TRBD2|TRBV7-9
TGTGCCAGCAGCCCCACGGGACTAGCGGGGACCTACGAGCAGTACTTC
CASSPTGLAGTYEQYF
>TRBJ2-1|-|TRBD2|TRBV9
TGTGCCAGCAGCGAACTAGCGGGTTCCTACAATGAGCAGTTCTTC
CASSELAGSYNEQFF
>TRBJ1-1|-|-|TRBV7-2
TGTGCCAGCAGCTTAGCAGGGTTTGGCATGAACACTGAAGCTTTCTTT
CASSLAGFGMNTEAFF
>TRBJ2-1|-|TRBD2|TRBV29-1
TGCAGCGTTGAAGACAGGGAGGGCTCCTACAATGAGCAGTTCTTC
CSVEDREGSYNEQFF
>TRBJ2-7|-|-|TRBV27
TGTGCCAGCAGTTACGGCCCGGGGGCGGGCTCCTACGAGCAGTACTTC
CASSYGPGAGSYEQYF
>TRBJ2-1|-|-|TRBV6-5
TGTGCCAGCACCCCAGGGGTTTTTACCTACAATGAGCAGTTCTTC
CASTPGVFTYNEQFF
>TRBJ2-7|-|-|TRBV4-3
TGCGCCAGCAGCCAATCCGGGGGGTCAGGGGGCGTCTACGAGCAGTACTTC
CASSQSGGSGGVYEQYF
>TRBJ1-2|-|-|TRBV28
TGTGCCAGCAGTTTCGCCGGGTTCTATGGCTACACCTTC
CASSFAGFYGYTF
>TRBJ2-2|-|-|TRBV2
TGTGCCAGCAGTGCAGAGGCCGGGGAGCTGTTTTTT
CASSAEAGELFF
>TRBJ2-1|-|-|TRBV5-4
TGTGCCAGCAGCTTGGCCTCGGGACCGAGCTCCTACAATGAGCAGTTCTTC
CASSLASGPSSYNEQFF
>TRBJ1-4|-|-|TRBV28
TGTGCCAGCAGTTTAGCACAGGGCGGCGAAAAACTGTTTTTT
CASSLAQGGEKLFF
>TRBJ1-4|-|-|TRBV6-5
TGTGCCAGCAGCTCGAGAACCAATAATGAAAAACTGTTTTTT
CASSSRTNNEKLFF
>TRBJ2-1|-|-|TRBV2
TGTGCCAGCGGGGGGCGGGAAGGTCGTTGGAATGAGCAGTTCTTC
CASGGREGRWNEQFF
>TRBJ1-4|-|TRBD1|TRBV11-2
TGTGCCAGCAGCCAGGGGGCAGGTGAAAAACTGTTTTTT
CASSQGAGEKLFF
>TRBJ2-1|-|TRBD2|TRBV27
TGTGCCAGCAGCCATGGACTAGCGGCGCACAATGAGCAGTTCTTC
CASSHGLAAHNEQFF